This T cell receptor beta chain comes out of a study of spatial heterogeneity in lung cancer. Germline assignment: CDR1 SGHDT and CDR2 YYEEEE. CDR3 length equals 16 residues. V was clipped by 4 bases and J by 7 bases; unmatched bases: 16. This clonotype has at least ten counts. Its target is unknown. Each CDR3 protein gets one entry after TCRdb re-called the 5' RACE reads with MiXCR. The sample lists more than 20,000 distinct CDR3 sequences; 4.6% were seen once. Findings and limits, study-wide: In blood, ubiquitous expanded tumor TCRs appeared more at resection than follow-up.

Specified time point: sample taken at primary tumor resection. The sequenced material consisted of unsorted whole RNA from tumor, nontumor lung or frozen PBMC. This sequence joins TRBV5-6 and TRBJ1-2; 7 bases map to TRBD1. This TCR was sampled from a male donor with early-stage non-small cell lung cancer. Specimen: PBMCs, collected at surgery. For the CDR3, the DNA is TGTGCCAGCAGCCGAGGAGGGGACAGTGCATTCAGTGGCTACACCTTC. It encodes CASSRGGDSAFSGYTF.